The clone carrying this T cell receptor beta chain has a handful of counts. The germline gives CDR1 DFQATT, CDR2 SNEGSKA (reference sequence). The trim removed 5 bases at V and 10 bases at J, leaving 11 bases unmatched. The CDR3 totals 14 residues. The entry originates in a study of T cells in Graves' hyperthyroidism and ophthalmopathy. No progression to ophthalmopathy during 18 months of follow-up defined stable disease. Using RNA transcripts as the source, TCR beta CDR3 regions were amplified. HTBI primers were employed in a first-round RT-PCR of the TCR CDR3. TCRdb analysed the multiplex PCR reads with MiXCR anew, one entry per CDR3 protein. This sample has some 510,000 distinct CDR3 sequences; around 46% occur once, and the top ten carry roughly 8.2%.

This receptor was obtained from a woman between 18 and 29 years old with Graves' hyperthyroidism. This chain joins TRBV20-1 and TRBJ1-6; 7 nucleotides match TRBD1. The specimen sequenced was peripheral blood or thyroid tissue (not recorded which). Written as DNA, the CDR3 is TGCAGTGCTGGAACAGGGGCTCAGCGATCACCCCTCCACTTT. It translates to CSAGTGAQRSPLHF.